Described below is a single TCR beta chain sequence and its context. The clone's antigen remains unknown. The CDR3, cysteine through phenylalanine, is 16 amino acids long. No DNA was logged. Sequences LNHDA (CDR1) and SQIVND (CDR2) are obtained from the germline V gene (reference sequence). None of the participants had acute infectious disease, and every participant was in good physical condition. A live/dead marker was used to sort live CSF cells for droplet-based sequencing. To pellet immune cells, CSF obtained by lumbar puncture was centrifuged at 300g. CSF samples were inspected for red blood cells, and any blood-contaminated sample was excluded. CSF cells were cryopreserved by placing the cells in freezing medium, freezing the cells overnight at -80 degrees C, and then storing the cells in liquid nitrogen. Before analysis, CSF samples were kept in storage for less than six months. This entry comes from a study of CD8 T cells in cerebrospinal fluid in Alzheimer's disease (TCRdb year 2020). Regarding the study in general: The study used two single-cell methods, plate-based nested PCR sequencing and droplet-based sequencing, to evaluate clonal expansion of CSF T cells. Whether clonally expanded T cells were present in cerebrospinal fluid from healthy elderly individuals and from patients with neurodegenerative disease was tested. The droplet-based CSF analysis comparing patients with controls included 9 healthy controls (nearly 11,000 cells) and 9 patients with MCI or Alzheimer's disease (just over 10,000 cells). A total of 25 or so samples were covered by the CSF gene-expression analysis, which included Parkinson's disease patients.

Libraries were constructed by 10x single-cell sequencing. 10X Genomics single-cell V(D)J and 5' gene-expression libraries were used to profile CSF cells. An Illumina NextSeq550 was used to sequence CSF single-cell TCR libraries. On the authors' methods: V(D)J reads were aligned to the vdj-GRCh38 alts ensemble 2.0.0 reference and processed with the Cell Ranger vdj pipeline. A clonotype was defined as a group of cell barcodes sharing the same set of productive CDR3 nucleotide sequences. To link clonality with transcriptional profiles, clonotype information was added to the Seurat v3.0 gene-expression metadata. Any CSF cell with more than 1,800 genes, more than 7,500 UMIs or more than 10% mitochondrial reads was removed. To find TCRs with known antigen specificity, CDR3-beta sequences were matched against VDJdb. Clone sharing was examined by network analysis using the R package qgraph, in which only TCRs with complete alpha and beta chains were included. After reprocessing by TCRdb, each CDR3 protein sequence is one entry, and no DNA is given. The V and J calls shown here were made by TCRdb, not taken from the authors' results. The sample table gives fewer than 1,300 distinct CDR3 sequences. The ten most abundant clones make up roughly 15% of the sample.

Summary of the overall study and its limitations: The EBV-specific clones were neither the most highly expanded clones nor enriched among patients. Finding EBV-specific TCRs in CSF, the authors cautioned, does not establish a causal link between EBV and Alzheimer's disease. In pooled data, a highly expanded clone (at least 3% of TCRs) occurred in 1 of 10 healthy subjects versus 4 of 6 Alzheimer's patients. Only samples with detectable clones (approximately 11 healthy, 5 MCI, 5 AD, 6 PD) were included in the overall clonality comparison. The largest CSF clone made up a higher percentage of TCRs in patients with MCI or Alzheimer's disease than in controls.

This sequence was found in a human donor in good health. Sequenced sample: cerebrospinal fluid. The rearrangement joined TRBV19 to TRBJ2-1; TCRdb selects TRBD2, and the lack of DNA leaves this call unchecked. For the CDR3, the sequence is CASSPPSGAGYNEQFF.